This TCR beta chain was recorded in a study of cytomegalovirus exposure and HLA in healthy donors. About this clone: Its antigen is not known.

The PCR had 60 Vbeta and 13 Jbeta primers. Clones were read by immunoSEQ multiplex PCR, and TCRdb kept only the in-frame ones, dropping some. The data show about 230,000 clones, roughly 79% seen once. Findings and caveats of the study: Donors were assumed by presence/absence analyses to have roughly uniform sequencing depth. Data from an earlier analysis indicated that most TCR beta V segments were productive either about 87% or about 30% of the time. Versus the approximately 670-donor mean, an Asian-associated ancestry cluster reportedly showed fewer N-insertions in a later analysis.

The ends were cut back, 3 bases at V and 4 bases at J, with 9 bases in the middle. Per the germline V gene, CDR1 is SNHLY and CDR2 is FYNNEI. The length of the CDR3 is 14 residues. This clonotype was obtained from a woman between 40 and 50 years old in good health and CMV-seronegative. The chain combines TRBV2 with TRBJ2-2; D unclear. The specimen sequenced was PBMCs. CDR3 in amino acids: CASSEAIGTGELFF. Written as DNA, the CDR3 is TGTGCCAGCAGTGAGGCCATTGGCACCGGGGAGCTGTTTTTT.